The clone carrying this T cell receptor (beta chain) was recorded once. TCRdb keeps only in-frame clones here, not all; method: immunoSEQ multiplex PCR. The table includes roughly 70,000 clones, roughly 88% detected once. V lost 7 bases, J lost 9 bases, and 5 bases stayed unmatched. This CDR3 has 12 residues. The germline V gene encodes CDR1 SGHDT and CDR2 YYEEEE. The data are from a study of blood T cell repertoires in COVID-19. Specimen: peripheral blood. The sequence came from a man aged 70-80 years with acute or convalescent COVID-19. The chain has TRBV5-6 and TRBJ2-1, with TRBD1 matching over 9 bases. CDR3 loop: CASGQGSSEQFF. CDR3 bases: TGTGCCAGCGGACAGGGGTCGAGTGAGCAGTTCTTC.